This paragraph covers one T cell receptor beta chain sequence. The CDR3 has 13 residues. Trimming pared 4 bases from V and 2 bases from J, leaving 9 bases between. Germline V CDR1 and CDR2: MNHEY, SVGAGI. Produced via immunoSEQ multiplex PCR; TCRdb's table is partial and in-frame only. Of around 180,000 clones detected, over 80% appear once; the ten largest clones hold 5% to 7.5%. The record originates from a study of T cell responses to AZD1222 COVID-19 vaccine. About the research overall: Pooled in the analysis were second doses at about 4 or about 12 weeks.

The chain employs TRBV6-5 and TRBJ2-7, with a tentative D call TRBD2 (6 bases). The sequencing used peripheral blood, collected on day 0 of AZD1222 vaccination. The TCR was taken from an adult in good health. The CDR3 sequence is CASSFGGTYEQYF. For the CDR3, the DNA is TGTGCCAGCAGTTTCGGGGGTACCTACGAGCAGTACTTC.